The T cell receptor (beta chain) under discussion was sequenced for a study of shared clonotypes between healthy human individuals. Study at large: For every donor, three CD4 naive, three CD4 memory, two CD8 naive and one CD8 memory plates were used.

The assay was immunoSEQ multiplex PCR, and TCRdb's table has in-frame clones only and misses some. The sample yields approximately 320,000 clones, around nine tenths seen once. Both CD45RO+ cells and CCR7-negative CD45RA+ TemRA cells were combined to make up CD8 memory. The sample holds one count of this clone. Its matching antigen is unknown. Overall study findings and caveats: It was observed that roughly 5.4% of naive CD4 clonotypes were shared across several donors.

The CDR3 sequence is 14 residues long. V lost 3 bases, J lost 0 bases, and 8 bases lay in between. Source material: memory CD8+ T cells sorted from blood. The sample's subset: CD45RO+ cells pooled with CCR7-negative TemRA cells. This chain uses TRBV23-1 with TRBJ1-1; possible D gene TRBD1, 5 bases. TRBV23-1 is assigned to the ORF class and has an uncertain function. The clonotype originates from a young man in good health. CDR3 loop: CASSHRQMNTEAFF. DNA for the CDR3: TGCGCCAGCAGTCATAGACAGATGAACACTGAAGCTTTCTTT.